This entry lists 21 T cell receptor beta chains sequenced from one sample in a study of blood T cells in healthy people across ages. A J-beta primer mix and a sample-barcoded 5' primer were used in a second PCR of roughly 6 to 11 cycles. TCRdb redid the calling of the 5' RACE reads with MiXCR, one entry per CDR3 protein. The table has 1.5 million or so distinct CDR3 sequences, around two fifths seen once; the top ten hold roughly 7.7%. Material for sequencing was blood. These receptors all stem from a woman younger than 35 in good health.

This clonotype was seen more than once but under ten times. The chain uses TRBV4-2 and TRBJ1-2; possibly TRBD1 for D (6 bases). The V end was cut by 0 bases, the J end by 6 bases, with 17 bases between. The V gene's germline CDR1 is LGHNA and CDR2 YNFKEQ. The CDR3 runs 16 residues. CDR3 sequence: CASSQEGAGAENGYTF. The DNA for the CDR3 is TGTGCCAGCAGCCAAGAGGGAGCAGGGGCTGAAAATGGCTACACCTTC.

This clonotype was counted a single time. This chain uses TRBV9 with TRBJ2-5, with 11 bases fitting TRBD2. This CDR3 region has 17 residues. Looked up from germline, CDR1 is SGDLS and CDR2 is YYNGEE. With V trimmed by 3 bases and J by 1 base, 8 bases remained unmatched. The CDR3 reads CASSESLAGGPQETQYF. CDR3 sequence (DNA): TGTGCCAGCAGCGAGTCCCTAGCGGGGGGCCCCCAAGAGACCCAGTACTTC. The whole variable domain, remainder taken from reference TRBV9 and TRBJ2-5, is DSGVTQTPKHLITATGQRVTLRCSPRSGDLSVYWYQQSLDQGLQFLIQYYNGEERAKGNILERFSAQQFPDLHSELNLSSLELGDSALYFCASSESLAGGPQETQYFGPGTRLLVL.

For the CDR3, the DNA is TGTGCCATCAGTCAAGGGGGCGTTTTAACTGAAGCTTTCTTT. Translating it yields CAISQGGVLTEAFF. The rearrangement uses TRBV10-3 and TRBJ1-1; 7 bases agree with TRBD1. V dropped 5 bases and J dropped 5; count of bases not matched to a gene: 8. The V gene's germline CDR1 is ENHRY and CDR2 SYGVKD. There are 14 residues in the CDR3.

The chain links TRBV4-1 to TRBJ2-4; D possibly uses TRBD1 or TRBD2 (5 bases each). V lost 4 bases to trimming and J lost 4 bases, with 14 bases between them. This CDR3 has 15 residues. CDR1 is MGHRA, CDR2 YSYEKL, per germline. In DNA form, the CDR3 reads TGCGCCAGCAGCCTCCCCGGGACGGTAAAAAACATTCAGTACTTC. Protein sequence: CASSLPGTVKNIQYF.

The chain recombines TRBV5-1 with TRBJ1-6; 10 nucleotides line up with TRBD1. Germline V gives CDR1 SGHRS, CDR2 YFSETQ. The CDR3 has 18 amino acids. V gave up 3 bases and J gave up 0 bases; unmatched junction bases: 6. CDR3 DNA sequence: TGCGCCAGCAGCTCCGGGACAGGGGACCGCTCCTATAATTCACCCCTCCACTTT. Its protein is CASSSGTGDRSYNSPLHF. The full variable domain, its missing parts supplied by reference TRBV5-1 and TRBJ1-6, is KAGVTQTPRYLIKTRGQQVTLSCSPISGHRSVSWYQQTPGQGLQFLFEYFSETQRNKGNFPGRFSGRQFSNSRSEMNVSTLELGDSALYLCASSSGTGDRSYNSPLHFGNGTRLTVT.

The sample holds many counts of this clonotype. At one end the junction does not follow the germline gene, possibly because of a read error. The chain combines TRBV3-1 with TRBJ1-2; 9 bases agree with TRBD1. There are 13 residues in the CDR3. CDR1 and CDR2 (germline): LGHDT, YNNKEL (reference sequence). CDR3 amino acids: CASSQGQGGGYTF. The CDR3 DNA reads TGCGCCAGCAGCCAGGGACAGGGAGGTGGCTACACCTTC.

In its sample, this clonotype was seen many times. V gene TRBV4-2 combines with J gene TRBJ2-3; perhaps TRBD1 as D (6 bases). CDR1 LGHNA and CDR2 YNFKEQ come from the germline V gene. This CDR3 region has 17 residues. Trimming removed 0 bases from V and 0 bases from J, with 13 bases in between. For the CDR3, the DNA is TGTGCCAGCAGCCAAGATCCCCCGGGGACAAGCACAGATACGCAGTATTTT. As protein: CASSQDPPGTSTDTQYF.

CDR3 amino acids: CASALRGRLNTEAFF. CDR3 in DNA: TGTGCCAGCGCCCTACGGGGGAGGTTGAACACTGAAGCTTTCTTT. The V call is TRBV6-5, the J call TRBJ1-1, with a possible D match to TRBD1 (5 bases). The CDR3 contains 15 residues. V shed 8 bases and J shed 0 bases, with 16 bases lying between them. Germline V gene lookup returns CDR1 MNHEY and CDR2 SVGAGI.

In the case of this clonotype: With a much larger clone just one base away, this may be a read error. CDR3 in DNA: TGTGCCAGCAGCCAAGGCACCCTAGCGGTGTCCTGCAATGAGCAGTTCTTC. Protein sequence: CASSQGTLAVSCNEQFF. This rearrangement joins TRBV3-1 to TRBJ2-1; 7 bases match TRBD2. Germline CDR1 and CDR2: LGHDT and YNNKEL (reference sequence). The CDR3 has 17 residues.

The chain joins TRBV25-1 to TRBJ2-2; the D is unclear. Germline V gives CDR1 MGHDK, CDR2 SYGVNS. The ends were cut back, 6 bases at V and 7 bases at J, with 9 bases in the middle. The CDR3 is 12 amino acids. CDR3 DNA: TGTGCCAGCAGCAACTTGGGCGGGGAGCTGTTTTTT. It translates to CASSNLGGELFF.

On this clonotype: A junction boundary mismatches the germline segment, possibly from a read error. The rearrangement joins TRBV6-5 to TRBJ2-7, with 7 nucleotides matching TRBD1. The V gene's germline CDR1 is MNHEY and CDR2 SVGAGI. This CDR3 region has 13 residues. Written as DNA, the CDR3 is TGTCCCAGCAGGACAGGAGGCTCCTACGAGCAGTACTTC. As protein: CPSRTGGSYEQYF.

The V and J genes are TRBV6-1 and TRBJ2-5, with 7 bases lining up with TRBD2. With 2 bases clipped from V and 4 bases from J, the junction kept 7 bases outside the gene matches. Germline loops: CDR1 MNHNS, CDR2 SASEGT. This CDR3 contains 15 residues. Here the CDR3 reads CASSERGGEGETQYF. Here the CDR3 DNA reads TGTGCCAGCAGTGAAAGGGGAGGGGAGGGAGAGACCCAGTACTTC.

V and J are TRBV7-9 and TRBJ2-4; D call uncertain. The CDR3 has 16 residues. With 2 bases removed from V and 0 bases from J, the gap between germline ends came to 11 bases. Looked up from germline, CDR1 is SEHNR and CDR2 is FQNEAQ (reference sequence). DNA of the CDR3: TGTGCCAGCAGCTTACAAGACAATCTAGCCAAAAACATTCAGTACTTC. Its translation is CASSLQDNLAKNIQYF. The full variable domain, in which reference TRBV7-9 and TRBJ2-4 provide the parts outside the CDR3, is DTGVSQNPRHKITKRGQNVTFRCDPISEHNRLYWYRQTLGQGPEFLTYFQNEAQLEKSRLLSDRFSAERPKGSFSTLEIQRTEQGDSAMYLCASSLQDNLAKNIQYFGAGTRLSVL.

V gene TRBV29-1 combines with J gene TRBJ1-2; D not resolved. Germline-derived CDR1 and CDR2 are SQVTM and ANQGSEA. The CDR3 runs to 12 residues. Deletions cut 3 bases from V and 2 bases from J, with 7 bases between. CDR3 region: CSVEQANYGYTF. For the CDR3, the DNA is TGCAGCGTTGAGCAGGCAAACTATGGCTACACCTTC.

Note on this clonotype: Sequence at one end of the junction differs from germline and may be a read error. The gene calls are TRBV29-1 and TRBJ1-1, with D possibly being TRBD1 (5 bases). The CDR3 extends over 13 amino acids. Looked up from germline, CDR1 is SQVTM and CDR2 is ANQGSEA. The CDR3 protein is CSVRTQGNTEAFF. In DNA form, the CDR3 reads TGTAGCGTCCGAACCCAGGGGAACACTGAAGCTTTCTTT.

The chain has TRBV4-1 and TRBJ2-2; TRBD1 matches at 8 bases. The trim removed 0 bases at V and 5 bases at J, leaving 5 bases unmatched. The CDR3 runs 16 residues. Germline V gene data show CDR1 as MGHRA and CDR2 as YSYEKL. The CDR3, as DNA: TGCGCCAGCAGCCAAGATGGACAGGGTGGTACCGGGGAGCTGTTTTTT. Translation gives CASSQDGQGGTGELFF.

A word on this clonotype: The junction departs from germline at one end; a sequencing error may be responsible. V is TRBV16 and J is TRBJ2-3; 7 bases are shared with TRBD1. Germline-derived CDR1 and CDR2 are KGHSY and FQNENV. This CDR3 is 16 amino acids long. The CDR3 spells CASSSPGQFSTDTQYF. The CDR3, as DNA: TGTGCCAGCAGCTCCCCGGGACAGTTTAGCACAGATACACAGTATTTT.

This clonotype was seen more than once but under ten times. The CDR3 bases are TGCGCCAGCAGCCAAGGTGGGTTGGGCACAGATACGCAGTATTTT. This encodes CASSQGGLGTDTQYF. The V gene is TRBV4-1, the J gene TRBJ2-3; D gene unclear. CDR3 length: 15 amino acids. From germline, CDR1 is MGHRA and CDR2 YSYEKL. The ends were cut back, 1 base at V and 1 base at J, with 9 bases in the middle.

The CDR3 DNA follows: TGTGCCAGCAGCGATCCGGGACAGTTTAATGAAAAACTGTTTTTT. It specifies CASSDPGQFNEKLFF. The V gene is TRBV7-9, the J gene TRBJ1-4; 7 bases agree with TRBD1. CDR3 size: 15 residues. Germline V gene data show CDR1 as SEHNR and CDR2 as FQNEAQ (reference sequence). Germline trimming cut 5 bases from V and 4 bases from J; bases unmatched to any gene: 7.

The chain uses TRBV12-5 and TRBJ2-1, with 8 bases aligning to TRBD2. Near its end, the DNA agrees better with TRBJ2-7, so the J call may be wrong. The CDR3 sequence is 15 residues long. Germline values: CDR1 LGHNT, CDR2 FRNRAP. CDR3 DNA sequence: TGTGCTAGTGGTCCGAGCGGGAGCTCCTACAATGAGCAGTACTTC. It translates to CASGPSGSSYNEQYF.

The chain has TRBV6-6 and TRBJ2-2, with TRBD1 identical over 10 bases. This CDR3 contains 17 residues. Per the germline V gene, CDR1 is MNHNY and CDR2 is SVGAGI (reference sequence). V shed 7 bases, J shed 7 bases, and the junction held 15 bases outside the gene matches. In nucleotides, the CDR3 is TGTGCCAGCACCATAGACAGGGGGCCAAATGTTGGCGGGGAGCTGTTTTTT. Residues: CASTIDRGPNVGGELFF.